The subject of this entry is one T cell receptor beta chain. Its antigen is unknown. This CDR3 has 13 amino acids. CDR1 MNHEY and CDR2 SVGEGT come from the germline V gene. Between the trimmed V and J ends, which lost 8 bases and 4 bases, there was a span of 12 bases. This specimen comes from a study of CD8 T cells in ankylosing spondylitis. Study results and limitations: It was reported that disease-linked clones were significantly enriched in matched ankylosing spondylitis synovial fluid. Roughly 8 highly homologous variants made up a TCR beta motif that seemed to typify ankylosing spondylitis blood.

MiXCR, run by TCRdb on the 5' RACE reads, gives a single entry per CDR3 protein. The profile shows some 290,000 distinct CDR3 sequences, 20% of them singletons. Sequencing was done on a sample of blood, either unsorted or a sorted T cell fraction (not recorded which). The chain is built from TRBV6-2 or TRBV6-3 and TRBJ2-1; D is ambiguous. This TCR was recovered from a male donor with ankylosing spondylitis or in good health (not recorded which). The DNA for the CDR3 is TGTGCCAGCGGGTTACTGGGGTACAATGAGCAGTTCTTC. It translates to CASGLLGYNEQFF.